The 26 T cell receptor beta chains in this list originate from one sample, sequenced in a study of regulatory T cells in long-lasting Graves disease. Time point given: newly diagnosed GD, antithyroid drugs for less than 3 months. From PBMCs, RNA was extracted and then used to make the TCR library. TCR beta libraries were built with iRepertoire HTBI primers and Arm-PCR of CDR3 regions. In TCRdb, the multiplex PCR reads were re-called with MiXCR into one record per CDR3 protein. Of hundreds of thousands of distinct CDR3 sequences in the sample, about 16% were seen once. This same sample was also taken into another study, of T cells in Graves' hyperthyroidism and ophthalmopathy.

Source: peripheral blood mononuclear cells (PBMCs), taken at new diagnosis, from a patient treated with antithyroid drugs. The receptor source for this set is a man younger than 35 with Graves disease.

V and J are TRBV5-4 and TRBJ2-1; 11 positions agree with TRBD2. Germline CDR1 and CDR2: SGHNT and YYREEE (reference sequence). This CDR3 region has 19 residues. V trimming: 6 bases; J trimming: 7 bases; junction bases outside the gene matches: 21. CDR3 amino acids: CASTLRGGLAGGLRNEQFF. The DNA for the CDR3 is TGTGCCAGCACCCTCCGGGGAGGGCTAGCGGGAGGACTAAGAAATGAGCAGTTCTTC.

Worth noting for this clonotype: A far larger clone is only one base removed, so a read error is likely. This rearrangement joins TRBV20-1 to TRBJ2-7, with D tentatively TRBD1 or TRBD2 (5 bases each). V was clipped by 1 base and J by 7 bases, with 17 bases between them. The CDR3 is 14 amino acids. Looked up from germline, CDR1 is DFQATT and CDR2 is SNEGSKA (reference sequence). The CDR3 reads CSARGGSSYNEQYF. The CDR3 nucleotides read TGCAGTGCTAGAGGGGGGAGCTCCTACAATGAGCAGTACTTC.

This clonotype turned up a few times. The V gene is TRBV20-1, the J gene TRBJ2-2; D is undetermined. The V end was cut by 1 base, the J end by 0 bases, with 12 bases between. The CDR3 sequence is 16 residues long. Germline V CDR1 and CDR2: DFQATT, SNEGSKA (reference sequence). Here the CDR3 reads CSARGYSGPNTGELFF. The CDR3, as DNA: TGCAGTGCTAGAGGGTACAGTGGGCCGAACACCGGGGAGCTGTTTTTT.

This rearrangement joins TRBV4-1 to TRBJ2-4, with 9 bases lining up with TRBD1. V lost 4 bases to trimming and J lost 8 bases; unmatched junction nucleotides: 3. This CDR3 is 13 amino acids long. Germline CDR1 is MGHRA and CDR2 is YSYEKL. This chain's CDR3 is CASSRTGEDIQYF. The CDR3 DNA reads TGCGCCAGCAGCCGGACAGGGGAGGACATTCAGTACTTC.

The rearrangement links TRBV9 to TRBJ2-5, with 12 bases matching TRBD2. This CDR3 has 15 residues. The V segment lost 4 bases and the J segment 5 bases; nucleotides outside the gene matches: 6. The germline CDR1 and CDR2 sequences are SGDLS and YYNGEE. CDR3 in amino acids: CASSPRLAGEETQYF. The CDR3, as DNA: TGTGCCAGCAGCCCGCGACTAGCGGGAGAGGAGACCCAGTACTTC.

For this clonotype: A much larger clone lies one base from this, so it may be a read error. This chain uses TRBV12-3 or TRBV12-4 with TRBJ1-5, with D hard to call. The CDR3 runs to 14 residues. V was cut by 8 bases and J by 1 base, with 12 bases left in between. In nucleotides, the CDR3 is TGTGCCAGCGGACCCTTTGACAGCAATCAGCCCCAGCATTTT. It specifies CASGPFDSNQPQHF.

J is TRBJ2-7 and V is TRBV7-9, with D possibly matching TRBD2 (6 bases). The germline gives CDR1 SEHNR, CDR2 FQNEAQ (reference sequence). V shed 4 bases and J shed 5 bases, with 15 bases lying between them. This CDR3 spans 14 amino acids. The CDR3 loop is CASSSGLPSDEQYF. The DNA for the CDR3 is TGTGCCAGCAGCTCGGGACTCCCAAGCGACGAGCAGTACTTC.

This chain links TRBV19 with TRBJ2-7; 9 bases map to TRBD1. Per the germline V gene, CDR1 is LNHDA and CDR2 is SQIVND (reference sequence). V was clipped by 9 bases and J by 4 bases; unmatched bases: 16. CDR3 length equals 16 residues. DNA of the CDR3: TGTGCCAGCCTTACAGGGGGAGGGACAGGGAAATACGAGCAGTACTTC. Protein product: CASLTGGGTGKYEQYF.

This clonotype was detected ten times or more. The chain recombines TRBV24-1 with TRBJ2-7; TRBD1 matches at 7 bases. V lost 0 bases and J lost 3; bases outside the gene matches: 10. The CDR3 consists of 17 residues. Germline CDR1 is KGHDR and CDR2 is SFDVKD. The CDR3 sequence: CATSDLVPTGQFYEQYF. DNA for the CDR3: TGTGCCACCAGTGATTTGGTGCCCACGGGACAGTTCTACGAGCAGTACTTC.

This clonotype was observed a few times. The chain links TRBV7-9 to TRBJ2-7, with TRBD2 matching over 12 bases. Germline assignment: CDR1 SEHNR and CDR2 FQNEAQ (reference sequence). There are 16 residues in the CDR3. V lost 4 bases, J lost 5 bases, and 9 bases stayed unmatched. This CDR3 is CASSSTSGRSSHEQYF. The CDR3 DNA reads TGTGCCAGCAGCTCCACTAGCGGGAGGAGTAGCCACGAGCAGTACTTC.

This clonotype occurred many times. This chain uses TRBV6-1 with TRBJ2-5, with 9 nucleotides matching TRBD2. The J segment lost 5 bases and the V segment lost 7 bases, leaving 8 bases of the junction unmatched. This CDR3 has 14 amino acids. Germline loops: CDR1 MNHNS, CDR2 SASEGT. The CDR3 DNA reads TGTGCCAGCACCCTGCTAGCGGGACTTGAGACCCAGTACTTC. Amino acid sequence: CASTLLAGLETQYF.

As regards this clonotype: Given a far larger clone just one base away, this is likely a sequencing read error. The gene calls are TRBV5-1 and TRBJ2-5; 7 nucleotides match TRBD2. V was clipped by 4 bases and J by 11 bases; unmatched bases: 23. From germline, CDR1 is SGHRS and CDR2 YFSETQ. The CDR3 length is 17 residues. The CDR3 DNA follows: TGCGCCAGCAGCCCCATAATACTAGCGTCCCCCTGGGGTGAGCAGTACTTC. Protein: CASSPIILASPWGEQYF. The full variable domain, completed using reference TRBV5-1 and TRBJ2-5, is KAGVTQTPRYLIKTRGQQVTLSCSPISGHRSVSWYQQTPGQGLQFLFEYFSETQRNKGNFPGRFSGRQFSNSRSEMNVSTLELGDSALYLCASSPIILASPWGEQYFGPGTRLLVL.

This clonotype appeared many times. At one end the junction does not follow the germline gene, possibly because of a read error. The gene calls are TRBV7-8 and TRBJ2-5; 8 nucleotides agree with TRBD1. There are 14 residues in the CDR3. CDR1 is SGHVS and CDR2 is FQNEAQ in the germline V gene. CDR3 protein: CASSLGGSPGTGPF. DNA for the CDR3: TGTGCCAGCAGCTTAGGTGGATCGCCCGGGACAGGACCATTC.

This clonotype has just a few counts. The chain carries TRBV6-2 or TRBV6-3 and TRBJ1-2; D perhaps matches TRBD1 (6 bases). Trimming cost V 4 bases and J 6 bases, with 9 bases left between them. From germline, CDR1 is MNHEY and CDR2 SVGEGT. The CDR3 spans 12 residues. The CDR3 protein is CASSWGRDGYTF. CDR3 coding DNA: TGTGCCAGCAGTTGGGGGCGCGATGGCTACACCTTC.

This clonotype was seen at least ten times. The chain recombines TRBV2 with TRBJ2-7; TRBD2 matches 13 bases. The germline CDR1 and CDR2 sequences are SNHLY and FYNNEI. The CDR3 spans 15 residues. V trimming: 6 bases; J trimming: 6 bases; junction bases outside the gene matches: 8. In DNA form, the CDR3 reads TGTGCCAGCAGGGGCAGACTAGCGGGAGGTGTCGAGCAGTACTTC. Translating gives CASRGRLAGGVEQYF.

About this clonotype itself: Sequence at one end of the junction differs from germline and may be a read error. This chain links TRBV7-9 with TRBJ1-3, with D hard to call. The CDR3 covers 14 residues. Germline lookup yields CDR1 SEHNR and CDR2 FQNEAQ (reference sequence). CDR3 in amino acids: CASSLDGSGNTIYF. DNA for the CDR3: TGTGCCAGCAGTTTAGATGGCTCTGGAAACACCATATATTTT.

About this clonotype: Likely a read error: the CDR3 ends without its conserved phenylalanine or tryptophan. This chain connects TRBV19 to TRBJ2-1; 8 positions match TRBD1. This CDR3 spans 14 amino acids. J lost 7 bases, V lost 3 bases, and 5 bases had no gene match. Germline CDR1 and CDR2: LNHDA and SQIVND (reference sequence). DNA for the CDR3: TGTGCCAGTAGTATCGCAGGGGGCGGGAATGAGCAGTTCCTC. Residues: CASSIAGGGNEQFL.

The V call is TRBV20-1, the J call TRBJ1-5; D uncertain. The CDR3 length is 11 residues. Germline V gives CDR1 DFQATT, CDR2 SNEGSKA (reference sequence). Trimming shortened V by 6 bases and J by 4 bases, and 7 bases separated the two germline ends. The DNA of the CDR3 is TGCAGTGCAAGCCGGAATCAGCCCCAGCATTTT. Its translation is CSASRNQPQHF.

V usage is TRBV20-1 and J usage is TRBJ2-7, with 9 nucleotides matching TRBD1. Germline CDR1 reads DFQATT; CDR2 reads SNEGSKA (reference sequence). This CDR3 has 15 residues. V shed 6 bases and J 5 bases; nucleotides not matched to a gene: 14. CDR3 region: CSAPAPGTGSHEQYF. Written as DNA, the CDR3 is TGCAGTGCCCCCGCCCCAGGGACAGGGTCCCACGAGCAGTACTTC.

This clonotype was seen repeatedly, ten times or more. The CDR3 here is CASRKTAWNTEAFF. Here the CDR3 DNA reads TGTGCCAGCAGAAAGACAGCCTGGAACACTGAAGCTTTCTTT. This chain connects TRBV28 to TRBJ1-1; TRBD1 is a possible D gene (5 bases). The CDR3 consists of 14 residues. Germline V gene lookup returns CDR1 MDHEN and CDR2 SYDVKM. V lost 6 bases, J lost 1 base, and 12 bases lay in between.

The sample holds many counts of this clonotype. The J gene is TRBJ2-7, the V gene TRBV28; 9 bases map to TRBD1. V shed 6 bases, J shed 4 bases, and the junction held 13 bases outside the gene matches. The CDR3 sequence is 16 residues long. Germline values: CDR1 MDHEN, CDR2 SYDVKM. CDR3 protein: CASRSSSGTGSYEQYF. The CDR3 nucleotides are TGTGCCAGCAGGTCTAGTTCCGGGACAGGGAGTTACGAGCAGTACTTC.

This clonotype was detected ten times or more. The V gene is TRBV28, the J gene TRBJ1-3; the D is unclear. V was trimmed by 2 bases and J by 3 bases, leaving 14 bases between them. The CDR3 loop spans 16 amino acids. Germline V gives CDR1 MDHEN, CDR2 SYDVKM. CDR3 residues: CASSLLGRTYGNTIYF. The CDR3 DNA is TGTGCCAGCAGTTTACTCGGGCGAACATATGGAAACACCATATATTTT.

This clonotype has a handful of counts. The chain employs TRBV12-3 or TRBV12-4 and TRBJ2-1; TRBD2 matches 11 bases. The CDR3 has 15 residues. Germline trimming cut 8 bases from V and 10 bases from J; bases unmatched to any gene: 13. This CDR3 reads CASGATSGRIAEQFF. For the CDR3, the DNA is TGTGCCAGCGGCGCCACTAGCGGGAGAATTGCGGAGCAGTTCTTC.

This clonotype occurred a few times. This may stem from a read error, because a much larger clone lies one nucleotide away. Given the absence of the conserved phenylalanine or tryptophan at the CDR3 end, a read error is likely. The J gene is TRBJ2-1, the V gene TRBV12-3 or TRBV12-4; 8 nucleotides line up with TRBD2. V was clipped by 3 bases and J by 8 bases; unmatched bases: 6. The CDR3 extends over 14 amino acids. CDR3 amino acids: CASSFYGRAHEQFS. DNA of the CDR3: TGTGCCAGCAGTTTCTACGGGAGGGCCCATGAGCAGTTCTCC.

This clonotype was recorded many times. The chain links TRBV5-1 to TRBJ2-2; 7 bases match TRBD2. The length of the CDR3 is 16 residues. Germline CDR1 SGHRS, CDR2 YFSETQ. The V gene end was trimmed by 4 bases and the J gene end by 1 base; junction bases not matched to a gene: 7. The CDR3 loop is CASSPMGGRNTGELFF. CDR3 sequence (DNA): TGCGCCAGCAGCCCGATGGGCGGGAGGAACACCGGGGAGCTGTTTTTT.

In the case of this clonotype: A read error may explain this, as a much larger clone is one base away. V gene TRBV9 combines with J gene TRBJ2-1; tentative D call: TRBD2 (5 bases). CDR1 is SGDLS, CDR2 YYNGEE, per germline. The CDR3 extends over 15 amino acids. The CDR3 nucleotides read TGTGCCAGCAGCGTCGGGATTAATGCGTACAATGAGCGGTTCTTC. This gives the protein CASSVGINAYNERFF.